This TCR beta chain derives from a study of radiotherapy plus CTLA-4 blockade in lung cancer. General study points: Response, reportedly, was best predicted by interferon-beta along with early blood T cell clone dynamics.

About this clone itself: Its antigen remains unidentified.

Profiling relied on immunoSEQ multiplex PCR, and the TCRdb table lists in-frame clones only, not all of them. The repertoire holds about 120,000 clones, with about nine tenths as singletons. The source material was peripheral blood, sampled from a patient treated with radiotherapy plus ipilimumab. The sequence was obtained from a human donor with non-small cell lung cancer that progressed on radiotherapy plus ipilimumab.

The CDR3 coding sequence is TGCGCCAGCAGCTTGGAGGGATTAACAGATACGCAGTATTTT. It yields the protein CASSLEGLTDTQYF. This rearrangement joins TRBV5-1 to TRBJ2-3; D call uncertain. This CDR3 has 14 amino acids. The germline V gene encodes CDR1 SGHRS and CDR2 YFSETQ. The germline V and J ends were trimmed by 0 bases and 3 bases, with 8 bases remaining between them.